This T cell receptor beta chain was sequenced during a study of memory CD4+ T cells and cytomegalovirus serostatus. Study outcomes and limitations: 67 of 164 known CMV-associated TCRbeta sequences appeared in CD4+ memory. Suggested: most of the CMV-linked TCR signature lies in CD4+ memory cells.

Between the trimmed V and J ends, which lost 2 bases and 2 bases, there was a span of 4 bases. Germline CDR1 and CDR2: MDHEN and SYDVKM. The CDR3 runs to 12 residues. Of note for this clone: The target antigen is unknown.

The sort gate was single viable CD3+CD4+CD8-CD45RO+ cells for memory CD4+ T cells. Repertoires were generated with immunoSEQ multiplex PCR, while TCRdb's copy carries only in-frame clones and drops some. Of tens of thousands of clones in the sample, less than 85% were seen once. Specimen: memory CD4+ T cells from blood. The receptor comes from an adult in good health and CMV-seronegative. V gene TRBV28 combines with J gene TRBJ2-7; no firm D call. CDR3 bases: TGTGCCAGCAGTTTAGGGACCTACGAGCAGTACTTC. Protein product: CASSLGTYEQYF.